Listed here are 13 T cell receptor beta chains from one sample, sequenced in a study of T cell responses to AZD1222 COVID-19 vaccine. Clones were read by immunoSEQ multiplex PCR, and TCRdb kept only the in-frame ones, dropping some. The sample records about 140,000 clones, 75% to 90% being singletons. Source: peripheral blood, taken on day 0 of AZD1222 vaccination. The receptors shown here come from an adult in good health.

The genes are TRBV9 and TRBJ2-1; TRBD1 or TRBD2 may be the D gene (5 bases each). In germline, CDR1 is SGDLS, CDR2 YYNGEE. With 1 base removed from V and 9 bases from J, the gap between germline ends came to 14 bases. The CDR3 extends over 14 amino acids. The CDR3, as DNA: TGTGCCAGCAGCGTACGCAGGGACGCGGGTGAGCAGTTCTTC. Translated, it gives CASSVRRDAGEQFF.

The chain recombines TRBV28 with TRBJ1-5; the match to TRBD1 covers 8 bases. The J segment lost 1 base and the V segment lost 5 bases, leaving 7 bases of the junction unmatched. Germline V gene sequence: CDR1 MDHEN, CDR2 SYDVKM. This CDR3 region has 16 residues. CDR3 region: CASSIFGQGSNQPQHF. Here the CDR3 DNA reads TGTGCCAGCAGTATTTTTGGACAGGGCAGCAATCAGCCCCAGCATTTT.

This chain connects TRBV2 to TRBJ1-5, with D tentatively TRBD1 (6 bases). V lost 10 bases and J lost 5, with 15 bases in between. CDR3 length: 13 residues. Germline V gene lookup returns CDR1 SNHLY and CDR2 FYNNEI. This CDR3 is CANAAGEDQPQHF. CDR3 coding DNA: TGTGCCAACGCAGCAGGGGAAGATCAGCCCCAGCATTTT.

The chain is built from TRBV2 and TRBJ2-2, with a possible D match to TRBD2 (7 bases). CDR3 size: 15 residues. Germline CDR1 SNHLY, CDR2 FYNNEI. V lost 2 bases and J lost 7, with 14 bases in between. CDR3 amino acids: CASSESRGQVGELFF. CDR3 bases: TGTGCCAGCAGTGAATCGCGGGGGCAGGTCGGGGAGCTGTTTTTT.

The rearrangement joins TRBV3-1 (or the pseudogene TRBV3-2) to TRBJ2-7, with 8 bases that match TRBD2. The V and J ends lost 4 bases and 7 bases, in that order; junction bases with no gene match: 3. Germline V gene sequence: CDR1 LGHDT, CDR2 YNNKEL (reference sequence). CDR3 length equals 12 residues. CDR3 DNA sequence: TGTGCCAGCAGCCCCCCGGGGGGGGAGCAGTACTTC. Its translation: CASSPPGGEQYF.

Here the CDR3 DNA reads TGTGCCAGCAGGGGCCGGGACAGCAATTCACCCCTCCACTTT. It codes for CASRGRDSNSPLHF. This chain uses TRBV2 with TRBJ1-6; TRBD1 matches 7 bases. The CDR3 sequence is 14 residues long. V shed 6 bases, J shed 7 bases, and the junction held 6 bases outside the gene matches. Per germline, CDR1 SNHLY and CDR2 FYNNEI.

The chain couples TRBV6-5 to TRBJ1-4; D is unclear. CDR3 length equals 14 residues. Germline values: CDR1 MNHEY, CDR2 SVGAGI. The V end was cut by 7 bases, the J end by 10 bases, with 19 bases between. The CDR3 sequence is CASTPNRGIGKLFF. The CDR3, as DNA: TGTGCCAGCACCCCCAACAGAGGAATAGGAAAACTGTTTTTT.

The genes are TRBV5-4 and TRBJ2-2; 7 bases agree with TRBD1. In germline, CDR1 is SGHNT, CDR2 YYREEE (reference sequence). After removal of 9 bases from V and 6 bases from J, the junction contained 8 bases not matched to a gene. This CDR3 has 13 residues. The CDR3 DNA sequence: TGTGCCACCCAGACAGGGTATGCCGGGGAGCTGTTTTTT. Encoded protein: CATQTGYAGELFF.

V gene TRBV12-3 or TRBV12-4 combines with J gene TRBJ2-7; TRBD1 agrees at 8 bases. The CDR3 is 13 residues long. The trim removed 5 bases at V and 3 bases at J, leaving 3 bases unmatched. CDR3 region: CASSQGQVYEQYF. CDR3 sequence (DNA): TGTGCCAGCAGTCAGGGACAGGTCTACGAGCAGTACTTC.

CDR3 protein: CASSEPGWSGQSSYGYTF. CDR3 nucleotide sequence: TGTGCCAGCAGTGAGCCCGGATGGTCCGGACAGTCTTCTTATGGCTACACCTTC. This chain uses TRBV6-1 with TRBJ1-2, with D possibly matching TRBD1 (6 bases). Looked up from germline, CDR1 is MNHNS and CDR2 is SASEGT. There are 18 residues in the CDR3. Between the trimmed V and J ends, which lost 3 bases and 5 bases, there was a span of 25 bases.

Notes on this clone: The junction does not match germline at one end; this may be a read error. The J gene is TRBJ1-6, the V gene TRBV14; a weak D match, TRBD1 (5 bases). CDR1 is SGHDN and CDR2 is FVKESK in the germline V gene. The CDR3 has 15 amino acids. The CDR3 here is CASSQGANFHSPLHF. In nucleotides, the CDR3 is TGTGCCAGCAGTCAAGGGGCAAATTTTCACTCACCCCTCCACTTT.

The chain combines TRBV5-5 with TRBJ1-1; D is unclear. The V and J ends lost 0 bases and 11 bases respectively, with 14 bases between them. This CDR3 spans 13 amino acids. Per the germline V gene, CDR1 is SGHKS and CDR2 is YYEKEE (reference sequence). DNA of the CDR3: TGTGCCAGCAGCTTGGAGGTAGCCCTGGGGGCTTTCTTT. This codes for CASSLEVALGAFF.

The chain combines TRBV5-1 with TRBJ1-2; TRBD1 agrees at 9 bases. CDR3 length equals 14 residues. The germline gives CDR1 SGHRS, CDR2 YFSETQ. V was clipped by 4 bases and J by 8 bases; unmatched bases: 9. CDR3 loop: CASSPGDREYGYTF. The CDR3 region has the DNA TGCGCCAGCAGCCCAGGGGACAGGGAATACGGCTACACCTTC.